The present T cell receptor (beta chain) was sequenced within a study of lymphopenia after photon versus proton radiotherapy. General study results and limits: Oligoclonal CD8+ Temra expansion after nadir drove photon patients' diversity drop. Larger post-nadir TCR diversity loss correlated inversely with survival in deceased patients.

Worth noting for this clone: Its antigen is unidentified.

CDR3 length: 15 amino acids. Per germline, CDR1 SEHNR and CDR2 FQNEAQ (reference sequence). Trimming removed 6 bases from V and 8 bases from J; junction bases left unmatched: 6. This table comes from immunoSEQ multiplex PCR, and its TCRdb copy is limited to in-frame clones, with some not included. The sample consists of about 42,000 clones, over 75% of them appearing once. The receptor was isolated from a woman aged 70 to 79 with pancreatic cancer. The sample here was peripheral blood, taken from a patient treated with proton-based radiotherapy. The chain carries TRBV7-9 and TRBJ2-1, with TRBD2 matching 14 bases. The CDR3 DNA is TGTGCCAGCAGACCGGGACTAGCGGGAGTCTATGAGCAGTTCTTC. It yields the protein CASRPGLAGVYEQFF.